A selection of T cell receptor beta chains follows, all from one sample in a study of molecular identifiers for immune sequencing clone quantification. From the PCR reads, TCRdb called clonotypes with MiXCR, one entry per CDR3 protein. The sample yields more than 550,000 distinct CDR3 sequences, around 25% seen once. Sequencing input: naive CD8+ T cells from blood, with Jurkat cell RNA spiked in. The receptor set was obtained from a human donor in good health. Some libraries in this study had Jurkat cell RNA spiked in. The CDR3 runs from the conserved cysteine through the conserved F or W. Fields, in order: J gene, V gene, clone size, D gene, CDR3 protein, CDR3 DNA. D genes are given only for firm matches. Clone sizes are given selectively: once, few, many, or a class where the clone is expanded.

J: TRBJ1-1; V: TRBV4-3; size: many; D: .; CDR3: CASSQDFSNTEAFF; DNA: TGCGCCAGCAGCCAAGATTTCTCGAACACTGAAGCTTTCTTT
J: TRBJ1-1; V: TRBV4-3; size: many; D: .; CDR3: CASSQDPGGSMNTEAFF; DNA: TGCGCCAGCAGCCAAGATCCAGGAGGGTCCATGAACACTGAAGCTTTCTTT
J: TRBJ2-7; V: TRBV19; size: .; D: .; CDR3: CASNILFGRVEEQYF; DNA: TGTGCCAGTAATATCCTTTTCGGCAGGGTTGAGGAGCAGTACTTC
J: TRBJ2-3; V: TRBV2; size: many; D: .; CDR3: CASSELGPTDTQYF; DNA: TGTGCCAGCAGTGAGTTGGGGCCAACAGATACGCAGTATTTT
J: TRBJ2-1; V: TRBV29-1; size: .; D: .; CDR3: CSVEWTNYNEQFF; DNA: TGCAGCGTTGAATGGACTAATTACAATGAGCAGTTCTTC
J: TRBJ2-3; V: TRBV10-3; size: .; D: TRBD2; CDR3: CAVGGGGLAGDGTDTQYF; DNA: TGTGCCGTCGGTGGGGGGGGACTGGCGGGAGACGGGACAGATACGCAGTATTTT
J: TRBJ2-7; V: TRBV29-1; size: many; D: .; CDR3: CSVEGPVAEQYF; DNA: TGCAGCGTTGAAGGACCCGTCGCCGAGCAGTACTTC
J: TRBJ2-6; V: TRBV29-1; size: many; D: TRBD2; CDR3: CSVEGTSSGANVLTF; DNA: TGCAGCGTTGAAGGGACTAGTTCTGGGGCCAACGTCCTGACTTTC
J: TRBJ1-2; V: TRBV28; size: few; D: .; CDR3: CASSPPLSGGYTF; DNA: TGTGCCAGCAGCCCACCTCTGTCAGGGGGCTACACCTTC
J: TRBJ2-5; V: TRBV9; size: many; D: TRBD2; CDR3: CASSPGLAGTSGTQYF; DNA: TGTGCCAGCAGCCCTGGACTAGCGGGAACCAGCGGGACCCAGTACTTC
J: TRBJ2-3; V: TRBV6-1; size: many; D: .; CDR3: CATTFELDITDTQYF; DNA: TGTGCCACCACGTTCGAGCTAGATATCACAGATACGCAGTATTTT
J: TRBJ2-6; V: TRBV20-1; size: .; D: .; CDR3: CSAREVDSEHLSGANVLTF; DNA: TGCAGTGCTAGGGAGGTGGACAGCGAACACCTCTCTGGGGCCAACGTCCTGACTTTC
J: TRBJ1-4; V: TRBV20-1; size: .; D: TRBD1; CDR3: CSARAAADREGATNEKLFF; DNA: TGCAGTGCTAGAGCTGCTGCGGACAGGGAAGGAGCAACTAATGAAAAACTGTTTTTT
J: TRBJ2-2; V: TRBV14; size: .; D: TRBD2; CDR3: CASSQGLTGGSPTGELFF; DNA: TGTGCCAGCAGCCAAGGACTAACGGGAGGGTCCCCGACCGGGGAGCTGTTTTTT
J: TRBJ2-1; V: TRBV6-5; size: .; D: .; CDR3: CASSYSRKNNEQFF; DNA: TGTGCCAGCAGTTACTCGAGAAAAAACAATGAGCAGTTCTTC
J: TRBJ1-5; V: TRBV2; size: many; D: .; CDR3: CASSPGPSNQPQHF; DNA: TGTGCCAGCAGTCCGGGACCAAGCAATCAGCCCCAGCATTTT
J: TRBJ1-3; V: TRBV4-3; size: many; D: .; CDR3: CASSQGNQGSGNTIYF; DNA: TGCGCCAGCAGCCAAGGCAATCAGGGTTCTGGAAACACCATATATTTT
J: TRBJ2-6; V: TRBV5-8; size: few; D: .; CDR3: CASSLDGGGGANVLTF; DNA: TGTGCCAGCAGCTTGGATGGGGGAGGCGGGGCCAACGTCCTGACTTTC
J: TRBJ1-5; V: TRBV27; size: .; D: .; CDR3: CASRLNTGNQPQHF; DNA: TGTGCCAGCAGACTAAACACAGGCAATCAGCCCCAGCATTTT
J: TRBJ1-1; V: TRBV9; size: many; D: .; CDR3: CASSVGGPNTEAFF; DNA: TGTGCCAGCAGCGTAGGTGGACCGAACACTGAAGCTTTCTTT
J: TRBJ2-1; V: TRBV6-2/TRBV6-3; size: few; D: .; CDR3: CASSYYYANEQFF; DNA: TGTGCCAGCAGTTATTACTACGCCAATGAGCAGTTCTTC
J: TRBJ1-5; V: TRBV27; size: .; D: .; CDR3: CASRPGISNQPQHF; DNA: TGTGCCAGCAGGCCCGGGATAAGCAATCAGCCCCAGCATTTT
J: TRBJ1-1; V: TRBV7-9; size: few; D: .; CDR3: CASEGFTTEAFF; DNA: TGTGCCAGCGAAGGGTTTACCACTGAAGCTTTCTTT
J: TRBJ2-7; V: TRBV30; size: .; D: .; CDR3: CAWSVGGLGEQYF; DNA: TGTGCCTGGAGTGTAGGCGGGTTGGGCGAGCAGTACTTC
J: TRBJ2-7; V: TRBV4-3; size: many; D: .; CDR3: CASSQGFGAGSYEQYF; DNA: TGCGCCAGCAGCCAAGGATTTGGTGCTGGCTCCTACGAGCAGTACTTC
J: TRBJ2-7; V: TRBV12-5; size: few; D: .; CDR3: CASGLVHGGSYEQYF; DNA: TGTGCTAGTGGTTTGGTACATGGGGGGTCCTACGAGCAGTACTTC
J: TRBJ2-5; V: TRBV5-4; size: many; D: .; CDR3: CASSFSGGFQETQYF; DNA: TGTGCCAGCAGCTTCAGTGGGGGTTTCCAAGAGACCCAGTACTTC
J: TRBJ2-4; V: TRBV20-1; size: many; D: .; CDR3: CSASRTSEAKNIQYF; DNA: TGCAGTGCTAGTAGGACATCCGAAGCCAAAAACATTCAGTACTTC